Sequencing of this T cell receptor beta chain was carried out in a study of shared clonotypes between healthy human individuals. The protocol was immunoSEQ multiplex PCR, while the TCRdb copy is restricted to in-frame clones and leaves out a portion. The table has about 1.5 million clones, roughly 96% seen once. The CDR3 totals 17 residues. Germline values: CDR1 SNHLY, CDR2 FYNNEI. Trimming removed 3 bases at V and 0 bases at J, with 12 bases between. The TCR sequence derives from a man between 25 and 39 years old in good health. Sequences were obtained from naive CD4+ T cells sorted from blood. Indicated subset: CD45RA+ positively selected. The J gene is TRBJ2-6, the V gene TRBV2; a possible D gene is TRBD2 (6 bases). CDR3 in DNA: TGTGCCAGCAGTGAGGGCGGGACCTTCTCTGGGGCCAACGTCCTGACTTTC. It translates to CASSEGGTFSGANVLTF.